This is a list of T cell receptor beta chains from one sample in a study of control samples from healthy donors and cancer patients. Produced via immunoSEQ multiplex PCR; TCRdb's table is partial and in-frame only. This repertoire shows over 120,000 clones, 85% to 95% found once; its top ten account for 12% to 15%. Sequenced: PBMCs. The receptors here all came from a man in his fifties or sixties with colorectal cancer. Both conserved end residues are part of each CDR3. Fields, in order: J gene, clone size, D gene, V gene, CDR3 DNA, CDR3 protein. The D gene is left open where the match is weak. Some rows mark clone size as missing; the rest say once, few, many or name a class of expanded clone.

TRBJ2-7 . TRBD2 TRBV27 TGTGCCAGCAGTCTCCTCCCGGGACTAGCGACCCACGAGCAGTACTTC CASSLLPGLATHEQYF
TRBJ2-3 . . TRBV6-5 TGTGCCAGCAGTTACTCTCCGACAGGTAGCACAGATACGCAGTATTTT CASSYSPTGSTDTQYF
TRBJ1-2 . TRBD1 TRBV7-2 TGTGCCAGCAGCCCCCGACAGGGTTTGGGCTACACCTTC CASSPRQGLGYTF
TRBJ2-2 . . TRBV5-1 TGCGCCAGCAGCTTGAGGGCAGGGCAGAACACCGGGGAGCTGTTTTTT CASSLRAGQNTGELFF
TRBJ1-5 . . TRBV18 TGTGCCAGCTCACCAACCGGGGGACCTGAGTTGACCCAGCATTTT CASSPTGGPELTQHF
TRBJ1-1 . . TRBV12-3/TRBV12-4 TGTGCCAGCAGTTTAGGGATGAACACTGAAGCTTTCTTT CASSLGMNTEAFF
TRBJ2-7 once . TRBV6-2/TRBV6-3 TGTGCCAGCAGCGACCCATCCAACTATTTCTCCTACGAGCAGTACTTC CASSDPSNYFSYEQYF
TRBJ1-1 . . TRBV6-2/TRBV6-3 TGTGCCAGCAGTTATGCCCGGGGGGCGGGCACTGAAGCTTTCTTT CASSYARGAGTEAFF
TRBJ1-5 . . TRBV6-5 TGTGCCAGCAGACTCAGGGGTGGCAATCAGCCCCAGCATTTT CASRLRGGNQPQHF
TRBJ2-1 . . TRBV30 TGTGCCTGGATGGCGGGGTTATACAATGAGCAGTTCTTC CAWMAGLYNEQFF
TRBJ1-1 . . TRBV2 TGTGCCAGCGTTGGGGGGGAAGTCACTGAAGCTTTCTTT CASVGGEVTEAFF
TRBJ2-2 . . TRBV9 TGTGCCAGCAGCCTGCGGACCGCCCCGAACACCGGGGAGCTGTTTTTT CASSLRTAPNTGELFF
TRBJ1-5 . . TRBV6-6 TGTGCCAGCGGTGATTTGGGGGGGCCCCAGCATTTT CASGDLGGPQHF
TRBJ1-2 . . TRBV19 TGTGCCAGTAGTATACTGGACAGAAAACCCGCTAACTATGGCTACACCTTC CASSILDRKPANYGYTF
TRBJ2-1 . . TRBV19 TGTGCCAGTAGTCCGGTAGTTGGTAAGCAGTTCTTC CASSPVVGKQFF
TRBJ1-2 once TRBD1 TRBV6-2/TRBV6-3 TGTGCCAGCAGTCTCGGAGGGGGCGACTATGGCTACACCTTC CASSLGGGDYGYTF
TRBJ1-3 . . TRBV4-2 TGTGCCAGCAGCCAAGATTACGGGTTTTTGGGAAACACCATATATTTT CASSQDYGFLGNTIYF
TRBJ2-1 . . TRBV6-5 TGTGCCAGCAGTTACTCGAACCCCAGGACCAATGAGCAGTTCTTC CASSYSNPRTNEQFF
TRBJ2-2 . . TRBV7-8 TGTGCCAGCAGCTCCCCTAAGGCCCAACAGGGTGGCACCGGGGAGCTGTTTTTT CASSSPKAQQGGTGELFF
TRBJ1-1 . TRBD1 TRBV28 TGTGCCAGCAGTTGGGGACAGCAGAACACTGAAGCTTTCTTT CASSWGQQNTEAFF
TRBJ2-6 . . TRBV5-6 TGTGCCAGCAGCTTGGTGCAGCCTGGGGCCAACGTCCTGACTTTC CASSLVQPGANVLTF
TRBJ2-3 . . TRBV19 TGTGCCAGTAGTATTCAATCGTCCCCTAACACAGATACGCAGTATTTT CASSIQSSPNTDTQYF
TRBJ2-5 . TRBD2 TRBV7-2 TGTGCCAGCAGCTTAAGCCCTAGCGGGGGGCAAGAGACCCAGTACTTC CASSLSPSGGQETQYF
TRBJ1-6 . TRBD1 TRBV27 TGTGCCAGCAGCAGGACAGGGTACGGTTCACCCCTCCACTTT CASSRTGYGSPLHF
TRBJ1-4 . . TRBV5-1 TGCGCCAGCAGCTTGGAACCCGCAACTAATGAAAAACTGTTTTTT CASSLEPATNEKLFF
TRBJ1-1 . . TRBV2 TGTGCCAGCAGTAACACACAGAACACTGAAGCTTTCTTT CASSNTQNTEAFF
TRBJ1-5 . . TRBV3-1/TRBV3-2 TGTGCCAGCAGCCAAGGCGTCGTGACACCCTATAGCAATCAGCCCCAGCATTTT CASSQGVVTPYSNQPQHF
TRBJ1-2 . TRBD1 TRBV27 TGTGCCAGCAGTCAGGGGGGAGGCTACACCTTC CASSQGGGYTF
TRBJ1-6 . . TRBV7-9 TGTGCCAGCAGCTTAGGGGGACAAAATAATTCACCCCTCCACTTT CASSLGGQNNSPLHF